This TCR beta chain was found in a study of blood T cell repertoires in COVID-19 (dated by TCRdb to 2018 to 2021). About the full investigation: Samples from collaborators originated in the United States, Italy and Spain and spanned both the acute and convalescent phases of COVID-19. The material from the prospective study consisted of cDNA or gDNA derived from T cells, B-cell-depleted T cells, or PBMCs. The dataset comprised deeply sampled blood TCRbeta repertoires from subjects exposed to, actively infected with, or recovered from COVID-19. The repertoires were made available in a free public database intended to serve as a resource for research on the immune response to SARS-CoV-2. The samples were drawn from the first 160 participants of the ongoing ImmuneRACE study and from some 1,300 subjects provided by 6 global collaborators. Sample metadata almost always included a de-identified subject ID, COVID-19 status, age in years and sex. HLA class I and class II types, where available, came from metadata supplied by the sample provider rather than from assay-based typing. Results and caveats for the whole study, not just this receptor: How much clinical and demographic metadata was included differed by source and by participant, and the metadata was provided uncurated.

The immunoSEQ Assay, a bias-controlled multiplex PCR, was used to amplify TCRbeta CDR3 regions from genomic DNA. Per the source publication's procedure: The number of nucleated cells in each sample was estimated by amplification of reference gene primers within the assay. Sequence reads were collapsed and filtered to measure the absolute abundance of every unique TCRbeta CDR3 rearrangement. Productive Simpson clonality was computed per sample as the square root of Simpson's diversity index over productive rearrangements. Drawn from immuneACCESS, this table holds only the in-frame rearrangements with V and J called that TCRdb kept. Clones are partly lost; checked studies trace under half to an unresolved V gene and leave the rest unexplained. V, J and clone size reflect that table, while D and trimming were determined from the DNA. Present in this sample are tens of thousands of clones, over 70% of which were seen just once. The ten largest clones capture more than 20% of the sample.

This clone appeared a single time. Its specific antigen is unknown. Base qualities were left out, and no much larger clone turns up one base away. The germline ends are 4 bases apart after V is trimmed by 2 bases and J by 3 bases. CDR1 and CDR2 were assigned from the germline V gene (reference sequence) as SEHNR and FQNEAQ. Including the terminal cysteine and phenylalanine, the CDR3 comprises 13 residues. The DNA shown is the 39-base CDR3, in frame from base 1. Collaborating institutions collected whole blood in K2EDTA tubes following their own protocols. Collaborator samples were shipped for TCRbeta analysis as frozen whole blood, isolated PBMCs, or DNA extracted from either sample type.

The chain was built from TRBV7-9 and TRBJ2-2, with the D gene too uncertain to name. The sequence derives from a man aged 50-59 years with active or convalescent COVID-19. The sample comprised peripheral blood. This receptor has the CDR3 CASSLTYTGELFF. The DNA sequence is as follows: TGTGCCAGCAGCTTAACATACACCGGGGAGCTGTTTTTT.